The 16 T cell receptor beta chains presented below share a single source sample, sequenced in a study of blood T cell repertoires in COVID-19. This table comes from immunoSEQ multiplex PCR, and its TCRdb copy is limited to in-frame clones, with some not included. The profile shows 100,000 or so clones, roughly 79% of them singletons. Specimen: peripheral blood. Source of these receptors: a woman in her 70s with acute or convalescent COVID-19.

The CDR3 DNA is TGTGCCAGCAGCCTAATGTTAGGAGATTCCTACGAGCAGTACTTC. Translating it yields CASSLMLGDSYEQYF. J is TRBJ2-7 and V is TRBV7-3; D uncertain. The germline V gene has CDR1 SGHTA and CDR2 FQGTGA. The V end lost 5 bases, the J end lost 1 base, and 15 bases lay between the germline ends. The CDR3 is 15 amino acids.

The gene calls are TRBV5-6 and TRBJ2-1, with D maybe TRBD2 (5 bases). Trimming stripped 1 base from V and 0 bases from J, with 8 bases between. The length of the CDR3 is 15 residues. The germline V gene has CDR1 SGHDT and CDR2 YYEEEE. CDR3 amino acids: CASSLLTSSYNEQFF. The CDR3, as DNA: TGTGCCAGCAGCTTGCTTACTAGCTCCTACAATGAGCAGTTCTTC.

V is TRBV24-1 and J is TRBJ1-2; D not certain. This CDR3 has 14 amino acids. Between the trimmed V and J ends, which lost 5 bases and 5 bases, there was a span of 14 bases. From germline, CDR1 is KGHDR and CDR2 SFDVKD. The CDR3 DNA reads TGTGCCACCAGTGCTGCGGGCTGGGGATATGGCTACACCTTC. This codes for CATSAAGWGYGYTF.

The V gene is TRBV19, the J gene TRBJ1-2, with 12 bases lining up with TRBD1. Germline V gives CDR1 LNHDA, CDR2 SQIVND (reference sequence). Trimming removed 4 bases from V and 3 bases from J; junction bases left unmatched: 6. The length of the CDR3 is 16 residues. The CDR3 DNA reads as TGTGCCAGTAGTACCCCCGGGACAGGGGGCGACTATGGCTACACCTTC. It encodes CASSTPGTGGDYGYTF.

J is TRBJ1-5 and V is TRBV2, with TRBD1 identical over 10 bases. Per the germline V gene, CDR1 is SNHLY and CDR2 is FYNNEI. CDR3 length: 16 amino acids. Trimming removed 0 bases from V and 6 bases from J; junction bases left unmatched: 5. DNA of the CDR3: TGTGCCAGCAGTGAAGCCCGACAGGGGGCGAGTCAGCCCCAGCATTTT. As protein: CASSEARQGASQPQHF.

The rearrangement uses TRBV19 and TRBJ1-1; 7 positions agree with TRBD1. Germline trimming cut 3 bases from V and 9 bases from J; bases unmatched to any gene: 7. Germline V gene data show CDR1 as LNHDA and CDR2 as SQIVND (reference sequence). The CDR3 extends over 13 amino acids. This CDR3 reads CASSISTGIKAFF. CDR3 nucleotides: TGTGCCAGTAGTATTTCGACAGGGATTAAAGCTTTCTTT.

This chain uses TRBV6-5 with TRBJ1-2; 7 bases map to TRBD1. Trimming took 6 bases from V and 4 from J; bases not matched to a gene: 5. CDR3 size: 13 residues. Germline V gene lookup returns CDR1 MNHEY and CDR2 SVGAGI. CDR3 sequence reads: CASRQTGTYGYTF. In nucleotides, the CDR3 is TGTGCCAGCAGACAGACAGGGACCTATGGCTACACCTTC.

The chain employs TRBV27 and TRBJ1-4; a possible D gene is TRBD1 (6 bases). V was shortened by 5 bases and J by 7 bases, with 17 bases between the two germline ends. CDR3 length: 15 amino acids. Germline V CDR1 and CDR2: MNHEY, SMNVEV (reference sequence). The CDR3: CASSTTGLRGEKLFF. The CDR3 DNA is TGTGCCAGCAGTACCACGGGTCTCAGGGGTGAAAAACTGTTTTTT.

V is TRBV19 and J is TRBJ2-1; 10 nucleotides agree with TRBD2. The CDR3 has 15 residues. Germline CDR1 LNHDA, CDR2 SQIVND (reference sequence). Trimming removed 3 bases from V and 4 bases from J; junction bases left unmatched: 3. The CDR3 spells CASSMVAGGYNEQFF. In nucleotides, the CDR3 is TGTGCCAGTAGTATGGTAGCGGGGGGTTACAATGAGCAGTTCTTC.

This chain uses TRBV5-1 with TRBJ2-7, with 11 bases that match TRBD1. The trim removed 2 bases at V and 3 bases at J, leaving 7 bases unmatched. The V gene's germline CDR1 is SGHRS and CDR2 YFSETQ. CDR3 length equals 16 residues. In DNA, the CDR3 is TGCGCCAGCAGCTTAAACACGGGACAGGGGGTCTACGAGCAGTACTTC. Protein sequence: CASSLNTGQGVYEQYF.

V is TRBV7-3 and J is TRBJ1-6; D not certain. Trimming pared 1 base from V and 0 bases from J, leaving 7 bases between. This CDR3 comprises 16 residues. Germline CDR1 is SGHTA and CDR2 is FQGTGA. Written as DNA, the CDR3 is TGTGCCAGCAGCTTAAACGGGAGCTCCTATAATTCACCCCTCCACTTT. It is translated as CASSLNGSSYNSPLHF.

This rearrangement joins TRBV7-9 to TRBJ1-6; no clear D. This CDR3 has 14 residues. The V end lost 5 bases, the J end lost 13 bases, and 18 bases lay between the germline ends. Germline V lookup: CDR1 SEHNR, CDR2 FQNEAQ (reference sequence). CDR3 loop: CASSPSEFNSPLHF. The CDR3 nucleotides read TGTGCCAGCAGCCCTTCCGAATTCAACTCTCCCCTCCACTTT.

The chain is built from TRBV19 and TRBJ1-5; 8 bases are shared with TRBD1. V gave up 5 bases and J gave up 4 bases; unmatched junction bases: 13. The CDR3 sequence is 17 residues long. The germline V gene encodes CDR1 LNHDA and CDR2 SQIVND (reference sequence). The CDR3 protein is CASSGIRTGRDNQPQHF. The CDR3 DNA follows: TGTGCCAGTAGTGGGATTAGGACAGGGAGGGATAATCAGCCCCAGCATTTT.

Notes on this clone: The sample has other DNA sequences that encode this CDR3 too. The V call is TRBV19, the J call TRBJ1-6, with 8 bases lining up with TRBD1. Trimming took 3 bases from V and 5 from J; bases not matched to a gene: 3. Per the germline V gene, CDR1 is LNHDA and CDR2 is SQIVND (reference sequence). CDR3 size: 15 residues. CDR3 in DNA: TGTGCCAGTAGTATCGGGACAGGTGATAATTCACCCCTCCACTTT. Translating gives CASSIGTGDNSPLHF.

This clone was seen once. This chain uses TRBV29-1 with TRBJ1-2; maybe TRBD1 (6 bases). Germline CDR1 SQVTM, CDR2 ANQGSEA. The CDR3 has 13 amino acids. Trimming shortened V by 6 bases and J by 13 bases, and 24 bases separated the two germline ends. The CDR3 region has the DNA TGCAGCGTCCACCCTCCGGGACACCTCCGGGCCACCTTC. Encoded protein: CSVHPPGHLRATF.

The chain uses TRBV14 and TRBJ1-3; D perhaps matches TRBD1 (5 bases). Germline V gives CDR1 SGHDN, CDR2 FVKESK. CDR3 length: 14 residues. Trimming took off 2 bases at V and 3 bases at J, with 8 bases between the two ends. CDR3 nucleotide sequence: TGTGCCAGCAGCCAAAGGCAGGGTGGAAACACCATATATTTT. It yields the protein CASSQRQGGNTIYF. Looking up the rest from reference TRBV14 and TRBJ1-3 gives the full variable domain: EAGVTQFPSHSVIEKGQTVTLRCDPISGHDNLYWYRRVMGKEIKFLLHFVKESKQDESGMPNNRFLAERTGGTYSTLKVQPAELEDSGVYFCASSQRQGGNTIYFGEGSWLTVV.